The rows below give T cell receptor beta chains drawn from one sample of a study of CD8 T cells in Susac syndrome. TCRdb re-derived calls from the immunoSEQ multiplex PCR reads in MiXCR, one entry per CDR3 protein. The sample records about 130,000 distinct CDR3 sequences, just under 95% being singletons. The sequencing sample was made of CD4+ T cells from PBMCs. All receptors derive from a human donor in good health. CDR3s include the opening cysteine and the closing phenylalanine or tryptophan. D genes are given only for firm matches. Clone size is shown for a subset of rows, as once, few, many or a class of expanded clone.

clone_size: .
v_call: TRBV7-2
d_call: TRBD1
j_call: TRBJ2-3
cdr3_aa: CASSLGPTGGTDTQYF
cdr3_nt: TGTGCCAGCAGCTTGGGCCCGACAGGGGGCACAGATACGCAGTATTTT

clone_size: .
v_call: TRBV14
d_call: TRBD1
j_call: TRBJ1-1
cdr3_aa: CASSHRGLFTEAFF
cdr3_nt: TGTGCCAGCAGCCACAGGGGGCTGTTCACTGAAGCTTTCTTT

clone_size: .
v_call: TRBV3-1
d_call: TRBD1
j_call: TRBJ2-2
cdr3_aa: CASSQDRDRGGLFF
cdr3_nt: TGTGCCAGCAGCCAAGACCGGGACAGGGGAGGGCTGTTTTTT

clone_size: .
v_call: TRBV2
d_call: .
j_call: TRBJ1-1
cdr3_aa: CASSEWAGPTEAFF
cdr3_nt: TGTGCCAGCAGTGAATGGGCAGGTCCAACTGAAGCTTTCTTT

clone_size: .
v_call: TRBV23-1
d_call: TRBD1
j_call: TRBJ2-1
cdr3_aa: CASSQPGQAYNEQFF
cdr3_nt: TGCGCCAGCAGTCAACCAGGACAGGCCTACAATGAGCAGTTCTTC

clone_size: .
v_call: TRBV6-4
d_call: TRBD1
j_call: TRBJ2-3
cdr3_aa: CASRSTGTDTQYF
cdr3_nt: TGTGCCAGCAGATCGACAGGGACAGATACGCAGTATTTT

clone_size: .
v_call: TRBV30
d_call: .
j_call: TRBJ1-2
cdr3_aa: CAWSRNPRGYGYTF
cdr3_nt: TGTGCCTGGAGTCGGAACCCACGGGGGTATGGCTACACCTTC

clone_size: .
v_call: TRBV6-5
d_call: TRBD2
j_call: TRBJ2-1
cdr3_aa: CASSYGTSGSDEQFF
cdr3_nt: TGTGCCAGCAGTTACGGGACTAGCGGGAGCGATGAGCAGTTCTTC

clone_size: .
v_call: TRBV5-1
d_call: .
j_call: TRBJ1-4
cdr3_aa: CASSRLENEKLFF
cdr3_nt: TGCGCCAGCAGCCGCCTAGAGAACGAAAAACTGTTTTTT

clone_size: once
v_call: TRBV5-1
d_call: TRBD1
j_call: TRBJ2-1
cdr3_aa: CASQSGTGVNEQFF
cdr3_nt: TGCGCCAGCCAGTCCGGGACAGGGGTGAATGAGCAGTTCTTC

clone_size: .
v_call: TRBV19
d_call: .
j_call: TRBJ1-1
cdr3_aa: CASSIGGNLDRAFF
cdr3_nt: TGTGCCAGTAGTATAGGAGGGAACCTTGATCGGGCTTTCTTT

clone_size: .
v_call: TRBV21-1
d_call: .
j_call: TRBJ1-2
cdr3_aa: CATYLQGPNYGYTF
cdr3_nt: TGTGCCACCTACCTCCAGGGGCCCAACTATGGCTACACCTTC

clone_size: .
v_call: TRBV19
d_call: TRBD1
j_call: TRBJ2-2
cdr3_aa: CASRHNTGGTGELFF
cdr3_nt: TGTGCCAGTCGCCACAATACAGGGGGCACCGGGGAGCTGTTTTTT

clone_size: .
v_call: TRBV6-6
d_call: TRBD2
j_call: TRBJ2-7
cdr3_aa: CASSYPGGSIYEQYF
cdr3_nt: TGTGCCAGCAGTTACCCAGGCGGGAGCATCTACGAGCAGTACTTC

clone_size: .
v_call: TRBV6-5
d_call: .
j_call: TRBJ1-1
cdr3_aa: CASSYRRRDEAFF
cdr3_nt: TGTGCCAGCAGTTACCGGCGGAGAGATGAAGCTTTCTTT